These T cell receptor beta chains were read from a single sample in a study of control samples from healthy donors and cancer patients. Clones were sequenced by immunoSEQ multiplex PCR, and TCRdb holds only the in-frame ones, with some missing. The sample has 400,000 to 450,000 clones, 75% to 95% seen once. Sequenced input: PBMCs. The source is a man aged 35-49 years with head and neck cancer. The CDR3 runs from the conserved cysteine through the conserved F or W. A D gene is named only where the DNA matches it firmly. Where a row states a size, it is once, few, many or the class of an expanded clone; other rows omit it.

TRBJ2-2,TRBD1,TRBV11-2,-,TGTGCCAGCAGTTGGACAGGGGCCCTAAACACCGGGGAGCTGTTTTTT,CASSWTGALNTGELFF
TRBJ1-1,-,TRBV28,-,TGTGCCAGCACCCCCCACCGAACTACAAACACTGAAGCTTTCTTT,CASTPHRTTNTEAFF
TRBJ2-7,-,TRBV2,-,TGTGCCAGCAGTGAAGGGGGACTCTCCTACGAGCAGTACTTC,CASSEGGLSYEQYF
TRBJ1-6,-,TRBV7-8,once,TGTGCCAGCAGCACGAGAAGGGGAGGCAATTCACCCCTCCACTTT,CASSTRRGGNSPLHF
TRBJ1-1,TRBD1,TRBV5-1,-,TGCGCCAGCAGCGAGGAGACAGGGCGAAAGACTGAAGCTTTCTTT,CASSEETGRKTEAFF
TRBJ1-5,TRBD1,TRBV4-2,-,TGTGCCAGCAGCCAAGGTCAGGGGGCGTATCAGCCCCAGCATTTT,CASSQGQGAYQPQHF
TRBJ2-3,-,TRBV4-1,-,TGCGCCAGCAGCCAAGAGGAAGGCGGGACAGAGGCCACAGATACGCAGTATTTT,CASSQEEGGTEATDTQYF
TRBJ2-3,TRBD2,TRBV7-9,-,TGTGCCAGCAGCACACAACTAGCGGGGTACCCCCCGGATACGCAGTATTTT,CASSTQLAGYPPDTQYF
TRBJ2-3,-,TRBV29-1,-,TGCAGCGTTGAAGATCCGGGGGTACGCAGGGGCCGACCTAGCACAGATACGCAGTATTTT,CSVEDPGVRRGRPSTDTQYF
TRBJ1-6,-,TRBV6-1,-,TGTGCCAGCAAACAGGGCCATAATTCACCCCTCCACTTT,CASKQGHNSPLHF
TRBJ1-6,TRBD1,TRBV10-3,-,TGTGCCATCTGGGACAGCTCCTATAATTCACCCCTCCACTTT,CAIWDSSYNSPLHF
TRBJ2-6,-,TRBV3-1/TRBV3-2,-,TGTGCCAGCAGCCAAACCTCTGGGGCCAACGTCCTGACTTTC,CASSQTSGANVLTF
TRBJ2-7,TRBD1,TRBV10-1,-,TGCGCCAGCAGTGAAGGGACAGGGTCCCACGAGCAGTACTTC,CASSEGTGSHEQYF
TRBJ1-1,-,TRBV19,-,TGTGCCAGTAGTATTGGAAACACTGAAGCTTTCTTT,CASSIGNTEAFF
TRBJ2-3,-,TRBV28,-,TGTGCCAGCAGTTTCGGGGTAAGGAGGGGACGGTCAGATACGCAGTATTTT,CASSFGVRRGRSDTQYF
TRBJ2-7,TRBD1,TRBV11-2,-,TGTGCCAGCAGCTCCGGACAGGTTTCCTACGAGCAGTACTTC,CASSSGQVSYEQYF
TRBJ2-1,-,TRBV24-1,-,TGTGCCACCAGTGATTCGAGGGGGAGGCTTGAGCAGTTCTTC,CATSDSRGRLEQFF
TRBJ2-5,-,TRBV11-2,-,TGTGCCAGCAGCTTGATAGTCCCCCAAGAGACCCAGTACTTC,CASSLIVPQETQYF
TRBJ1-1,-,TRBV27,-,TGTGCCAGCAGTTCCTTAGGGGGAGGGGGACTTCTTGAAGCTTTCTTT,CASSSLGGGGLLEAFF
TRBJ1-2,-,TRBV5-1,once,TGCGCCAGCAGCTTTAACAGGGATTCCTATGGCTACACCTTC,CASSFNRDSYGYTF
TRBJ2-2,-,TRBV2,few,TGTGCCAGCAGATCAGGGAACACCGGGGAGCTGTTTTTT,CASRSGNTGELFF
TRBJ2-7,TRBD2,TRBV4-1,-,TGCGCCAGCAGCCCGCTAGCGGGGGGGACCGAGCAGTACTTC,CASSPLAGGTEQYF